The 19 T cell receptor beta chains in this list originate from one sample, sequenced in a study of blood T cells in healthy people across ages. Combining a sample-barcoded 5' primer with a J-beta primer mix, a second PCR ran for roughly 7 to 11 cycles. In TCRdb, the 5' RACE reads were re-called with MiXCR into one record per CDR3 protein. The table lists about 1,500,000 distinct CDR3 sequences, 28% of them singletons. Input material: blood. These receptors all stem from a woman in her 30s in good health.

Ten or more counts support this clonotype. The chain is built from TRBV10-3 and TRBJ2-1; D possibly corresponds to TRBD2 (5 bases). V gave up 4 bases and J gave up 12 bases, with 13 bases separating them. CDR3 size: 12 residues. Germline CDR1 ENHRY, CDR2 SYGVKD. Written as DNA, the CDR3 is TGTGCCATCAGTGGAGTGAGGGCGCCGCAGTTCTTC. It specifies CAISGVRAPQFF.

This clonotype appeared a few times. The chain carries TRBV29-1 and TRBJ2-2; TRBD1 matches 10 bases. After removal of 4 bases from V and 2 bases from J, the junction contained 7 bases not matched to a gene. CDR1 and CDR2 (germline): SQVTM, ANQGSEA. The CDR3 runs 16 residues. CDR3 in DNA: TGCAGCGTTGCTGAGACAGGGGGCGGAAACACCGGGGAGCTGTTTTTT. Amino acids: CSVAETGGGNTGELFF.

As regards this clonotype: Being one base from a much bigger clone, this may be a read error. CDR3 sequence (DNA): TGCGCCAGCAGCTTGGAGGCAGGGGGTCTCTACAATGAGCAGTACTTC. Residues: CASSLEAGGLYNEQYF. V and J are TRBV5-1 and TRBJ2-5; 7 nucleotides agree with TRBD1. The CDR3 extends over 16 amino acids. After removal of 0 bases from V and 11 bases from J, the junction contained 16 bases not matched to a gene. Germline lookup yields CDR1 SGHRS and CDR2 YFSETQ.

The V gene is TRBV7-9, the J gene TRBJ2-1; tentative D call: TRBD2 (6 bases). V shed 0 bases and J shed 4 bases, with 16 bases lying between them. From germline, CDR1 is SEHNR and CDR2 FQNEAQ (reference sequence). CDR3 length: 17 residues. CDR3 bases: TGTGCCAGCAGCTTAGCGGCCGGGGCCGGGGGATACAATGAGCAGTTCTTC. Residues: CASSLAAGAGGYNEQFF.

This clonotype occurred once. The chain has TRBV4-1 and TRBJ1-1, with TRBD1 matching 7 bases. Per the germline V gene, CDR1 is MGHRA and CDR2 is YSYEKL. The J segment lost 3 bases and the V segment lost 6 bases, leaving 16 bases of the junction unmatched. The CDR3 spans 17 residues. In DNA form, the CDR3 reads TGCGCCAGCAGACGCACGTTTAGACAGGGAGAGGACACTGAAGCTTTCTTT. Protein: CASRRTFRQGEDTEAFF.

V and J are TRBV7-2 and TRBJ2-2; D tentatively reads TRBD1 or TRBD2 (7 bases each). Germline V gene data show CDR1 as SGHTA and CDR2 as FQGNSA. The CDR3 runs 17 residues. V was pared by 3 bases and J by 8 bases, with 22 bases between. The CDR3 spells CASSFPGGTAGWGELFF. The CDR3 DNA reads TGTGCCAGCAGCTTTCCCGGGGGGACAGCGGGTTGGGGGGAGCTGTTTTTT. Based on the CDR3 plus reference TRBV7-2 and TRBJ2-2, the full variable domain is GAGVSQSPSNKVTEKGKDVELRCDPISGHTALYWYRQSLGQGLEFLIYFQGNSAPDKSGLPSDRFSAERTGGSVSTLTIQRTQQEDSAVYLCASSFPGGTAGWGELFFGEGSRLTVL.

In this sample, this clonotype turned up a few times. V and J are TRBV5-1 and TRBJ2-1, with 7 bases identical to TRBD1. CDR1 and CDR2 from the germline V gene are SGHRS and YFSETQ. With V trimmed by 4 bases and J by 4 bases, 11 bases remained unmatched. This CDR3 contains 16 residues. CDR3 bases: TGCGCCAGCAGCACACGGGGACAGACTACTTACAATGAGCAGTTCTTC. Residues: CASSTRGQTTYNEQFF.

This sequence joins TRBV12-3 or TRBV12-4 and TRBJ2-5; D might be TRBD2 (5 bases). The DNA end favors TRBJ2-7, so the J call may be wrong. The CDR3 sequence is 16 residues long. The DNA of the CDR3 is TGTGCCAGCAGTCGAAGAGGGTACAGAGGTGGCTACGAGCAGTACTTC. Translating it yields CASSRRGYRGGYEQYF.

The table lists this clonotype with many counts. The chain is built from TRBV6-5 and TRBJ2-3; tentative D call: TRBD1 (5 bases). V lost 0 bases and J lost 4, with 5 bases in between. From germline, CDR1 is MNHEY and CDR2 SVGAGI. This CDR3 is built from 13 residues. The CDR3 sequence: CASSYSTADTQYF. In nucleotides, the CDR3 is TGTGCCAGCAGTTACTCGACAGCAGATACGCAGTATTTT.

This clonotype turned up a few times. The chain links TRBV20-1 to TRBJ1-2; D call uncertain. This CDR3 is 14 amino acids long. From germline, CDR1 is DFQATT and CDR2 SNEGSKA (reference sequence). The V gene lost 0 bases and the J gene lost 4 bases, with 12 bases spanning the gap. The CDR3 coding sequence is TGCAGTGCTAGAGATCTAGCGTTGATCTATGGCTACACCTTC. Translated, it gives CSARDLALIYGYTF.

The V gene is TRBV2, the J gene TRBJ2-3; 8 bases agree with TRBD1. This CDR3 is built from 13 residues. Germline CDR1 reads SNHLY; CDR2 reads FYNNEI. Unmatched junction bases numbered 7, after V lost 8 bases and J lost 6 bases. The CDR3: CASLRQGLDTQYF. The CDR3 coding sequence is TGTGCCAGCTTAAGACAGGGGTTGGATACGCAGTATTTT.

This clonotype showed up many times. The chain uses TRBV12-3 or TRBV12-4 and TRBJ1-6; possible D gene TRBD1, 5 bases. Trimming removed 7 bases from V and 8 bases from J, with 9 bases in between. There are 12 residues in the CDR3. The CDR3 nucleotides are TGTGCCAGCACCGGGGGGGATTCACCCCTCCACTTT. Protein: CASTGGDSPLHF.

This clonotype was recorded many times. The rearrangement uses TRBV13 and TRBJ2-3, with unresolved D. V lost 2 bases and J 2 bases, leaving 14 bases between the germline ends. The CDR3 runs to 16 residues. Germline-derived CDR1 and CDR2 are PRHDT and FYEKMQ (reference sequence). CDR3 sequence reads: CASSLRQNHPTDTQYF. CDR3 coding DNA: TGTGCCAGCAGCTTAAGACAAAACCATCCCACAGATACGCAGTATTTT.

This clonotype has only a few counts. V is TRBV12-3 or TRBV12-4 and J is TRBJ1-6, with 8 bases lining up with TRBD1. V trimming: 5 bases; J trimming: 9 bases; junction bases outside the gene matches: 3. CDR3 length equals 13 residues. The CDR3 protein is CASSADRVSPLHF. CDR3 nucleotide sequence: TGTGCCAGCAGTGCGGACAGGGTTTCACCCCTCCACTTT.

This clonotype was observed at least ten times. This chain joins TRBV20-1 and TRBJ2-7; no clear D. V lost 2 bases and J 2 bases, leaving 13 bases between the germline ends. The CDR3 length is 14 residues. Germline values: CDR1 DFQATT, CDR2 SNEGSKA (reference sequence). This chain's CDR3 is CSARRLVDAYEQYF. The CDR3, as DNA: TGCAGTGCTAGACGGTTGGTAGACGCCTACGAGCAGTACTTC.

This chain connects TRBV5-1 to TRBJ2-3, with TRBD1 matching 9 bases. The CDR3 extends over 15 amino acids. Trimming removed 4 bases from V and 5 bases from J; junction bases left unmatched: 8. Germline V gives CDR1 SGHRS, CDR2 YFSETQ. In nucleotides, the CDR3 is TGCGCCAGCAGCCCCCGGGACAGGGCGAGAGATACGCAGTATTTT. This encodes CASSPRDRARDTQYF.

This clonotype was counted a few times. This chain connects TRBV7-8 to TRBJ2-5; 13 bases align to TRBD2. Germline CDR1 is SGHVS and CDR2 is FQNEAQ. The CDR3 loop spans 16 amino acids. After removal of 5 bases from V and 5 bases from J, the junction contained 8 bases not matched to a gene. The CDR3 bases are TGTGCCAGCAGCCGTTCAGAACTAGCGGGAGGGGAGACCCAGTACTTC. Amino acids: CASSRSELAGGETQYF.

This clonotype turned up a few times. The chain couples TRBV29-1 to TRBJ2-5; the match to TRBD1 covers 9 bases. Per the germline V gene, CDR1 is SQVTM and CDR2 is ANQGSEA. The CDR3 length is 14 residues. The ends lost 4 bases at V and 6 bases at J; junction bases unmatched: 9. The CDR3 reads CSVAWDRVGKTQYF. Here the CDR3 DNA reads TGCAGCGTTGCCTGGGACAGGGTGGGGAAGACCCAGTACTTC.

The genes are TRBV18 and TRBJ2-1, with TRBD1 identical over 7 bases. CDR3 length: 13 amino acids. The V gene end was trimmed by 5 bases and the J gene end by 15 bases; junction bases not matched to a gene: 13. The germline V gene encodes CDR1 KGHSH and CDR2 LQKENI. In nucleotides, the CDR3 is TGTGCCAGCTCATCGAATACAGGGGCTGAACCGTTCTTC. Translating it yields CASSSNTGAEPFF.